The 31 T cell receptor beta chains below come from one sample, sequenced in a study of T cells in localized non-small cell lung cancer. Libraries were prepared by immunoSEQ multiplex PCR; TCRdb keeps only in-frame clonotypes and omits some of them. The repertoire consists of fewer than 50,000 clones, with roughly four fifths occurring once and the leading ten covering roughly 8%. The source was PBMCs, collected before any cancer treatment. The receptors were sampled from a man between 40 and 70 years old with stage II lung adenocarcinoma.

This clone was observed a single time. One end of the junction does not line up with germline, which may come from a read error. V is TRBV6-1 and J is TRBJ2-7, with D tentatively TRBD1 or TRBD2 (5 bases each). Germline assignment: CDR1 MNHNS and CDR2 SASEGT. The CDR3 is 15 amino acids. CDR3 residues: CASREDRGLSYEQYF. For the CDR3, the DNA is TGTGCCAGCAGAGAAGACCGGGGCCTCTCCTACGAGCAGTACTTC.

The chain links TRBV9 to TRBJ1-5; 8 positions match TRBD1. CDR1 and CDR2 (germline): SGDLS, YYNGEE. The CDR3 sequence is 15 residues long. V shed 4 bases and J 2 bases; nucleotides not matched to a gene: 5. The CDR3 here is CASSTRTGRNQPQHF. The CDR3 DNA sequence: TGTGCCAGCAGCACCCGGACAGGGCGCAATCAGCCCCAGCATTTT. Drawing the rest from reference TRBV9 and TRBJ1-5, the complete variable domain is DSGVTQTPKHLITATGQRVTLRCSPRSGDLSVYWYQQSLDQGLQFLIQYYNGEERAKGNILERFSAQQFPDLHSELNLSSLELGDSALYFCASSTRTGRNQPQHFGDGTRLSIL.

This clone was detected only once. V gene TRBV4-2 combines with J gene TRBJ1-6, with no clear D. The CDR3 runs 15 residues. Germline lookup yields CDR1 LGHNA and CDR2 YNFKEQ. Trimming pared 0 bases from V and 8 bases from J, leaving 11 bases between. This CDR3 reads CASSQDRNIYSPLHF. In DNA form, the CDR3 reads TGTGCCAGCAGCCAAGATCGAAACATCTATTCACCCCTCCACTTT.

The chain employs TRBV6-1 and TRBJ1-4; D is unresolved. The CDR3 spans 15 residues. With 2 bases removed from V and 4 bases from J, the gap between germline ends came to 11 bases. Germline V lookup: CDR1 MNHNS, CDR2 SASEGT. CDR3 DNA: TGTGCCAGCAGTGAACGTTGGACCCTTAATGAAAAACTGTTTTTT. Translated: CASSERWTLNEKLFF.

This chain connects TRBV7-9 to TRBJ2-3; 8 nucleotides align to TRBD2. The length of the CDR3 is 17 residues. With V trimmed by 6 bases and J by 2 bases, 13 bases remained unmatched. CDR1 and CDR2 (germline): SEHNR, FQNEAQ (reference sequence). The CDR3 sequence is CASSPNFPAGDTDTQYF. The DNA for the CDR3 is TGTGCCAGCAGTCCTAATTTCCCAGCGGGGGACACAGATACGCAGTATTTT.

V and J are TRBV11-2 and TRBJ2-1; D is unclear. Germline V CDR1 and CDR2: SGHAT, FQNNGV. V dropped 1 base and J dropped 5 bases, with 12 bases sitting between them. The CDR3 is 15 amino acids. The CDR3 protein is CASSLASVHDNEQFF. The CDR3 DNA sequence: TGTGCCAGCAGCTTAGCGTCAGTTCACGACAATGAGCAGTTCTTC.

The CDR3, as DNA: TGTGCCAGCAGCTATCTAACGGGGCGGGGTGAGCAGTTCTTC. The encoded protein is CASSYLTGRGEQFF. The chain has TRBV7-6 and TRBJ2-1; D might be TRBD2 (6 bases). Trimming shortened V by 4 bases and J by 9 bases, and 16 bases separated the two germline ends. From germline, CDR1 is SGHVS and CDR2 FNYEAQ. The CDR3 runs to 14 residues.

This clone occurred once. This chain links TRBV5-8 with TRBJ2-2; D not certain. Germline V CDR1 and CDR2: SGHTS, YDEGEE. V was clipped by 2 bases and J by 7 bases, with 15 bases between them. The CDR3 runs 15 residues. The CDR3 DNA reads as TGTGCCAGCAGCTTAGGCACTTTACGGATCGGGGAGCTGTTTTTT. This codes for CASSLGTLRIGELFF.

This clone has just one count. This chain connects TRBV27 to TRBJ1-5; no definite D call. CDR3 length: 13 amino acids. The ends were cut back, 2 bases at V and 11 bases at J, with 13 bases in the middle. The V gene's germline CDR1 is MNHEY and CDR2 SMNVEV (reference sequence). The CDR3 loop is CASSLIRPGSQHF. As DNA, the CDR3 is TGTGCCAGCAGTTTAATTCGGCCCGGGTCCCAGCATTTT.

V usage is TRBV27 and J usage is TRBJ2-1; no definite D call. CDR1 is MNHEY, CDR2 SMNVEV, per germline (reference sequence). The V gene lost 5 bases and the J gene lost 4 bases, with 12 bases spanning the gap. The CDR3 loop spans 14 amino acids. CDR3 protein: CASSQLIAYNEQFF. The CDR3 region has the DNA TGTGCCAGCAGTCAATTGATCGCATACAATGAGCAGTTCTTC.

J is TRBJ1-2 and V is TRBV7-2; no definite D call. The CDR3 runs 15 residues. The V gene lost 4 bases and the J gene lost 8 bases, with 20 bases spanning the gap. Germline V gene data show CDR1 as SGHTA and CDR2 as FQGNSA. CDR3 protein: CASSSVTSTTGGYTF. The CDR3 nucleotides are TGTGCCAGCAGCTCAGTTACGTCCACAACGGGAGGCTACACCTTC.

This clone showed up just once. The chain employs TRBV18 and TRBJ2-1, with no clear D. The CDR3 is 13 amino acids. V was cut by 2 bases and J by 8 bases, with 10 bases left in between. Germline CDR1 and CDR2: KGHSH and LQKENI. The CDR3 protein is CASSPDTIDEQFF. Written as DNA, the CDR3 is TGTGCCAGCTCACCAGACACAATTGATGAGCAGTTCTTC.

This clone was counted between two and nine times. The chain uses TRBV19 and TRBJ2-6; perhaps TRBD1 as D (6 bases). The V gene lost 6 bases and the J gene lost 2 bases, with 11 bases spanning the gap. The germline CDR1 and CDR2 sequences are LNHDA and SQIVND (reference sequence). The CDR3 runs to 15 residues. The CDR3 bases are TGTGCCAGTAGCGACAGGACCCCTGGGGCCAACGTCCTGACTTTC. This codes for CASSDRTPGANVLTF.

This chain connects TRBV19 to TRBJ1-4, with unresolved D. The CDR3 length is 14 residues. Germline V gene lookup returns CDR1 LNHDA and CDR2 SQIVND (reference sequence). Trimming removed 2 bases at V and 2 bases at J, with 6 bases between. The CDR3 coding sequence is TGTGCCAGTAGTATATTGTCGACTAATGAAAAACTGTTTTTT. It yields the protein CASSILSTNEKLFF.

The rearrangement uses TRBV9 and TRBJ2-7, with a possible D match to TRBD1 (5 bases). CDR1 SGDLS and CDR2 YYNGEE come from the germline V gene. Deletions cut 0 bases from V and 6 bases from J, with 13 bases between. This CDR3 is 14 amino acids long. The CDR3 DNA sequence: TGTGCCAGCAGCGTAGATTCAGGGTGGGGCGAGCAGTACTTC. Residues: CASSVDSGWGEQYF.

As DNA, the CDR3 is TGTGCCAGCAGTTCGGACGGCCCCTACGAGCAGTACTTC. The encoded protein is CASSSDGPYEQYF. The chain combines TRBV25-1 with TRBJ2-7, with no clear D. The CDR3 is 13 residues long. V lost 5 bases and J lost 2, with 10 bases in between. From germline, CDR1 is MGHDK and CDR2 SYGVNS.

This sequence joins TRBV11-2 and TRBJ2-2; TRBD1 matches at 7 bases. Germline V gene sequence: CDR1 SGHAT, CDR2 FQNNGV. V shed 5 bases and J 1 base; nucleotides not matched to a gene: 4. This CDR3 contains 15 residues. This CDR3 is CASSPDRMNTGELFF. The CDR3 coding sequence is TGTGCCAGCAGCCCGGACAGGATGAACACCGGGGAGCTGTTTTTT. Full variable domain (remainder filled in from reference TRBV11-2 and TRBJ2-2): EAGVAQSPRYKIIEKRQSVAFWCNPISGHATLYWYQQILGQGPKLLIQFQNNGVVDDSQLPKDRFSAERLKGVDSTLKIQPAKLEDSAVYLCASSPDRMNTGELFFGEGSRLTVL.

V is TRBV5-6 and J is TRBJ2-7; D not resolved. The ends were cut back, 5 bases at V and 1 base at J, with 10 bases in the middle. From germline, CDR1 is SGHDT and CDR2 YYEEEE. The CDR3 loop spans 13 amino acids. The CDR3 DNA reads TGTGCCAGCAGTCTCGACGGGTCCTACGAGCAGTACTTC. This sequence encodes CASSLDGSYEQYF.

This clone was found once. The chain recombines TRBV19 with TRBJ1-4; D unresolved. CDR1 LNHDA and CDR2 SQIVND come from the germline V gene (reference sequence). The V and J ends lost 0 bases and 0 bases respectively, with 8 bases between them. The CDR3 runs to 16 residues. This CDR3 is CASSIDRGATNEKLFF. DNA of the CDR3: TGTGCCAGTAGTATAGATCGGGGAGCAACTAATGAAAAACTGTTTTTT.

The gene calls are TRBV11-2 and TRBJ2-3, with a tentative D call TRBD1 (5 bases). The CDR3 loop spans 13 amino acids. The V gene lost 5 bases and the J gene lost 1 base, with 7 bases spanning the gap. Germline V gene sequence: CDR1 SGHAT, CDR2 FQNNGV. The CDR3 DNA reads TGTGCCAGCAGCGTGACAGGCACAGATACGCAGTATTTT. Amino acids: CASSVTGTDTQYF.

V is TRBV6-6 and J is TRBJ2-1; D unclear. Per germline, CDR1 MNHNY and CDR2 SVGAGI (reference sequence). V gave up 10 bases and J gave up 0 bases, with 13 bases separating them. This CDR3 has 14 amino acids. CDR3 in DNA: TGTGCCACCCAAGGGTGGGGCTCCTACAATGAGCAGTTCTTC. Translated, it gives CATQGWGSYNEQFF.

The chain combines TRBV7-9 with TRBJ2-5; D is uncertain. This CDR3 region has 12 residues. Between the trimmed V and J ends, which lost 4 bases and 2 bases, there was a span of 5 bases. The germline gives CDR1 SEHNR, CDR2 FQNEAQ (reference sequence). Here the CDR3 DNA reads TGTGCCAGCAGCTGGGATCAAGAGACCCAGTACTTC. Translation gives CASSWDQETQYF. The complete variable domain, with remaining parts taken from reference TRBV7-9 and TRBJ2-5, reads DTGVSQNPRHKITKRGQNVTFRCDPISEHNRLYWYRQTLGQGPEFLTYFQNEAQLEKSRLLSDRFSAERPKGSFSTLEIQRTEQGDSAMYLCASSWDQETQYFGPGTRLLVL.

The sample holds one count of this clone. The V and J genes are TRBV18 and TRBJ2-7; 10 bases line up with TRBD1. The CDR3 runs to 15 residues. J was trimmed by 2 bases and V by 4 bases; bases with no gene match: 5. The germline CDR1 and CDR2 sequences are KGHSH and LQKENI. CDR3 loop: CASSLSGTGAYEQYF. CDR3 DNA: TGTGCCAGCTCACTCTCCGGGACAGGGGCCTACGAGCAGTACTTC.

In the case of this clone: This sample also contains other DNA sequences that code for the same CDR3. The gene calls are TRBV7-9 and TRBJ2-7; D unclear. Trimming pared 0 bases from V and 1 base from J, leaving 7 bases between. CDR1 is SEHNR and CDR2 is FQNEAQ in the germline V gene (reference sequence). The CDR3 has 14 amino acids. The CDR3 nucleotides read TGTGCCAGCAGCTTAGCGGGCACGTCCTACGAGCAGTACTTC. Translated: CASSLAGTSYEQYF.

This chain links TRBV7-2 with TRBJ1-5; 7 bases are a match to TRBD1. J was trimmed by 3 bases and V by 1 base; bases with no gene match: 6. Germline CDR1 SGHTA, CDR2 FQGNSA. The CDR3 runs 16 residues. The CDR3 DNA sequence: TGTGCCAGCAGCTTAGAAGGCAGGGGGGTCAATCAGCCCCAGCATTTT. Protein: CASSLEGRGVNQPQHF.

V usage is TRBV7-8 and J usage is TRBJ1-4; 7 bases match TRBD1. In germline, CDR1 is SGHVS, CDR2 FQNEAQ. The CDR3 totals 14 residues. V lost 1 base to trimming and J lost 6 bases; unmatched junction nucleotides: 2. Here the CDR3 DNA reads TGTGCCAGCAGCTTAGTGGGACAGCATGAAAAACTGTTTTTT. This sequence encodes CASSLVGQHEKLFF.

This clone has only a few counts. The J gene is TRBJ2-3, the V gene TRBV28, with 11 bases aligning to TRBD1. Germline CDR1 is MDHEN and CDR2 is SYDVKM. The CDR3 covers 16 residues. The V segment lost 8 bases and the J segment 4 bases; nucleotides outside the gene matches: 11. Here the CDR3 reads CASEFVGQGAADTQYF. The CDR3 region has the DNA TGTGCCAGCGAATTCGTTGGACAGGGGGCGGCAGATACGCAGTATTTT.

J is TRBJ1-2 and V is TRBV19; TRBD1 matches at 7 bases. The CDR3 extends over 13 amino acids. Germline V gene sequence: CDR1 LNHDA, CDR2 SQIVND (reference sequence). Trimming cost V 4 bases and J 5 bases; bases outside gene matches: 4. The CDR3 spells CASSTRQGYGYTF. For the CDR3, the DNA is TGTGCCAGTAGTACCCGACAGGGTTATGGCTACACCTTC.

The CDR3 DNA is TGTGCCAGCAGCCCCGAGGTCCACGAGACCCAGTACTTC. It yields the protein CASSPEVHETQYF. The V gene is TRBV5-4, the J gene TRBJ2-5; D is unclear. The CDR3 sequence is 13 residues long. V dropped 4 bases and J dropped 5 bases, with 12 bases sitting between them. Germline CDR1 reads SGHNT; CDR2 reads YYREEE (reference sequence). Full variable domain (missing parts from reference TRBV5-4 and TRBJ2-5): ETGVTQSPTHLIKTRGQQVTLRCSSQSGHNTVSWYQQALGQGPQFIFQYYREEENGRGNFPPRFSGLQFPNYSSELNVNALELDDSALYLCASSPEVHETQYFGPGTRLLVL.

The V call is TRBV4-1, the J call TRBJ2-1; D might be TRBD1 or TRBD2, each matching 6 bases. Germline V CDR1 and CDR2: MGHRA, YSYEKL. Deletions cut 7 bases from V and 3 bases from J, with 16 bases between. The CDR3 is made up of 15 amino acids. CDR3 residues: CASTPGGTIYNEQFF. The CDR3 nucleotides read TGCGCCAGCACCCCCGGAGGGACAATCTACAATGAGCAGTTCTTC.

The chain carries TRBV6-5 and TRBJ2-5; D is unresolved. V lost 0 bases and J lost 2, with 10 bases in between. CDR3 size: 15 residues. Per the germline V gene, CDR1 is MNHEY and CDR2 is SVGAGI. The CDR3 is CASSYSPRQQETQYF. The CDR3 nucleotides read TGTGCCAGCAGTTACTCCCCCAGGCAACAAGAGACCCAGTACTTC.